This T cell receptor beta chain comes out of a study of blood T cell repertoires in COVID-19. Study summary: Specimens from acute and convalescent COVID-19 originated in the United States, Italy and Spain.

This CDR3 comprises 15 residues. Trimming pared 0 bases from V and 1 base from J, leaving 7 bases between. Germline V lookup: CDR1 SEHNR, CDR2 FQNEAQ (reference sequence). Sequencing was performed with immunoSEQ multiplex PCR; in TCRdb, only in-frame clones are kept and a portion is missing. The sample gives hundreds of thousands of clones, 88% of which show up once; around 2% is in the top ten. The chain has TRBV7-9 and TRBJ1-5, with a possible D match to TRBD1 (6 bases). The sequence was obtained from a woman aged 40 to 55 who had recovered from COVID-19. Sequenced sample: peripheral blood. CDR3 nucleotides: TGTGCCAGCAGCTTAGCGGGGGCGAGCAATCAGCCCCAGCATTTT. This codes for CASSLAGASNQPQHF.